Below are 19 T cell receptor beta chains sequenced from a single sample in a study of blood T cell repertoires in COVID-19. TCRdb's table, derived via immunoSEQ multiplex PCR, lists solely in-frame clones and lacks some. The repertoire holds around 310,000 clones, with approximately 89% as singletons. Source material: PBMCs or T cells enriched from blood (not recorded which). These receptors came from a woman aged 35 to 49 who had recovered from COVID-19.

The V call is TRBV7-3, the J call TRBJ2-2; TRBD2 matches 9 bases. The CDR3 spans 15 residues. The germline V gene has CDR1 SGHTA and CDR2 FQGTGA. V shed 5 bases, J shed 6 bases, and the junction held 7 bases outside the gene matches. The CDR3 bases are TGTGCCAGCAGCCCGATAGCGGGAGAGTCCGGGGAGCTGTTTTTT. Its translation is CASSPIAGESGELFF. The whole variable domain, remainder taken from reference TRBV7-3 and TRBJ2-2, is GAGVSQTPSNKVTEKGKYVELRCDPISGHTALYWYRQSLGQGPEFLIYFQGTGAADDSGLPNDRFFAVRPEGSVSTLKIQRTERGDSAVYLCASSPIAGESGELFFGEGSRLTVL.

This clone has just one count. The chain employs TRBV9 and TRBJ2-1, with TRBD2 identical over 8 bases. V dropped 0 bases and J dropped 10; count of bases not matched to a gene: 6. The CDR3 is made up of 14 amino acids. Germline lookup yields CDR1 SGDLS and CDR2 YYNGEE. The CDR3 nucleotides read TGTGCCAGCAGCGTAGGGGCGGGGGGCAACGAGCAGTTCTTC. This gives the protein CASSVGAGGNEQFF.

This clone was seen just once. The CDR3 nucleotides are TGCAGCGGGGGATCCGGGACAGGGTCCATCGAGCAGTACTTC. Translation gives CSGGSGTGSIEQYF. The chain carries TRBV29-1 and TRBJ2-7; TRBD1 aligns across 9 bases. The trim removed 7 bases at V and 6 bases at J, leaving 13 bases unmatched. Per germline, CDR1 SQVTM and CDR2 ANQGSEA. CDR3 length: 14 amino acids.

V is TRBV15 and J is TRBJ2-1, with TRBD2 identical over 7 bases. The V gene end was trimmed by 1 base and the J gene end by 6 bases; junction bases not matched to a gene: 0. From germline, CDR1 is LNHNV and CDR2 YYDKDF (reference sequence). The CDR3 has 13 amino acids. DNA of the CDR3: TGTGCCACCAGCAGAGCGGGGGGCAATGAGCAGTTCTTC. It yields the protein CATSRAGGNEQFF.

Only one count was recorded for this clone. The chain uses TRBV30 and TRBJ1-1, with TRBD1 identical over 12 bases. Germline values: CDR1 GTSNPN, CDR2 SVGIG (reference sequence). With 3 bases clipped from V and 5 bases from J, the junction kept 4 bases outside the gene matches. This CDR3 is 14 amino acids long. The CDR3 nucleotides read TGTGCCTGGAGGGGACAGGGGGCGAGAACTGAAGCTTTCTTT. Its translation: CAWRGQGARTEAFF. The full variable domain, with the rest looked up from reference TRBV30 and TRBJ1-1, is SQTIHQWPATLVQPVGSPLSLECTVEGTSNPNLYWYRQAAGRGLQLLFYSVGIGQISSEVPQNLSASRPQDRQFILSSKKLLLSDSGFYLCAWRGQGARTEAFFGQGTRLTVV.

V gene TRBV10-3 combines with J gene TRBJ1-2; 9 nucleotides line up with TRBD1. The V and J ends lost 5 bases and 4 bases, in that order; junction bases with no gene match: 5. Germline lookup yields CDR1 ENHRY and CDR2 SYGVKD. The CDR3 covers 14 residues. For the CDR3, the DNA is TGTGCCATCAGTAGGGACAGGGAAGGCTATGGCTACACCTTC. This gives the protein CAISRDREGYGYTF.

The V gene is TRBV19, the J gene TRBJ2-6, with D unresolved. The V end lost 5 bases, the J end lost 1 base, and 9 bases lay between the germline ends. In germline, CDR1 is LNHDA, CDR2 SQIVND (reference sequence). The CDR3 has 15 amino acids. This CDR3 is CASSALESGANVLTF. The CDR3, as DNA: TGTGCCAGTAGTGCGTTGGAGTCTGGGGCCAACGTCCTGACTTTC.

The chain has TRBV24-1 and TRBJ2-7; D call uncertain. The CDR3 contains 12 residues. V gave up 7 bases and J gave up 6 bases, with 12 bases separating them. Germline loops: CDR1 KGHDR, CDR2 SFDVKD. The CDR3 DNA sequence: TGTGCCACCAGCAACGGGTGGCGCGAGCAGTACTTC. Translated: CATSNGWREQYF.

The J gene is TRBJ2-5, the V gene TRBV7-2; the match to TRBD1 covers 7 bases. CDR3 length equals 14 residues. V dropped 1 base and J dropped 4; count of bases not matched to a gene: 3. Looked up from germline, CDR1 is SGHTA and CDR2 is FQGNSA. CDR3 sequence: CASSLGAGGETQYF. In nucleotides, the CDR3 is TGTGCCAGCAGCTTAGGCGCAGGGGGAGAGACCCAGTACTTC.

This sequence joins TRBV6-5 and TRBJ1-2; D might be TRBD1 (6 bases). The V end lost 9 bases, the J end lost 2 bases, and 13 bases lay between the germline ends. CDR3 length: 13 residues. Germline V CDR1 and CDR2: MNHEY, SVGAGI. In nucleotides, the CDR3 is TGTGCCAGTGGGGGCAGGGCGAACTATGGCTACACCTTC. Its protein product is CASGGRANYGYTF.

This rearrangement joins TRBV30 to TRBJ1-1; D is uncertain. Germline loops: CDR1 GTSNPN, CDR2 SVGIG (reference sequence). Deletions cut 0 bases from V and 4 bases from J, with 9 bases between. The CDR3 has 13 amino acids. The CDR3 protein is CAWSVRVGTEAFF. CDR3 bases: TGTGCCTGGAGTGTACGGGTAGGCACTGAAGCTTTCTTT. Looking up the rest from reference TRBV30 and TRBJ1-1 gives the full variable domain: SQTIHQWPATLVQPVGSPLSLECTVEGTSNPNLYWYRQAAGRGLQLLFYSVGIGQISSEVPQNLSASRPQDRQFILSSKKLLLSDSGFYLCAWSVRVGTEAFFGQGTRLTVV.

For this clone: The germline gene is not matched at one end of the junction; a read error may be the cause. The V gene is TRBV7-7, the J gene TRBJ2-1; tentative D call: TRBD2 (5 bases). CDR3 length equals 13 residues. The germline V gene encodes CDR1 SSHAT and CDR2 FNYEAQ (reference sequence). CDR3 bases: TGTGCTAGCAGTTACACCTGGGAGCGGGAGCAGTTCTTC. Translated, it gives CASSYTWEREQFF.

The rearrangement joins TRBV7-6 to TRBJ1-5, with a possible D match to TRBD1 (5 bases). Germline loops: CDR1 SGHVS, CDR2 FNYEAQ. V was pared by 2 bases and J by 2 bases, with 13 bases between. This CDR3 has 16 residues. CDR3 DNA sequence: TGTGCCAGCAGCTTAAAGGCAGGGCAGGGCAATCAGCCCCAGCATTTT. This encodes CASSLKAGQGNQPQHF.

This sequence joins TRBV27 and TRBJ1-2, with D unresolved. This CDR3 is built from 13 residues. The V gene lost 3 bases and the J gene lost 4 bases, with 9 bases spanning the gap. Per the germline V gene, CDR1 is MNHEY and CDR2 is SMNVEV (reference sequence). CDR3 DNA sequence: TGTGCCAGCAGTTTCAATCGGGTCTATGGCTACACCTTC. Translating it yields CASSFNRVYGYTF.

This chain joins TRBV19 and TRBJ2-1; TRBD2 is a possible D gene (6 bases). Germline CDR1 is LNHDA and CDR2 is SQIVND (reference sequence). The CDR3 loop spans 16 amino acids. Trimming cost V 2 bases and J 2 bases, with 13 bases left between them. The CDR3 bases are TGTGCCAGTAGTATAAGGTCGGGAGTGCCCTACAATGAGCAGTTCTTC. This gives the protein CASSIRSGVPYNEQFF. Filled out from reference TRBV19 and TRBJ2-1, the complete variable domain reads DGGITQSPKYLFRKEGQNVTLSCEQNLNHDAMYWYRQDPGQGLRLIYYSQIVNDFQKGDIAEGYSVSREKKESFPLTVTSAQKNPTAFYLCASSIRSGVPYNEQFFGPGTRLTVL.

The chain is built from TRBV5-1 and TRBJ2-1; TRBD2 might be the D (6 bases). Germline CDR1 is SGHRS and CDR2 is YFSETQ. The V end was cut by 2 bases, the J end by 0 bases, with 9 bases between. The length of the CDR3 is 15 residues. CDR3 sequence (DNA): TGCGCCAGCAGCTTCACGGGGGACTCCTACAATGAGCAGTTCTTC. Protein sequence: CASSFTGDSYNEQFF. The complete variable domain, with remaining parts taken from reference TRBV5-1 and TRBJ2-1, reads KAGVTQTPRYLIKTRGQQVTLSCSPISGHRSVSWYQQTPGQGLQFLFEYFSETQRNKGNFPGRFSGRQFSNSRSEMNVSTLELGDSALYLCASSFTGDSYNEQFFGPGTRLTVL.

This clone was seen more than once but under ten times. The V gene is TRBV6-1, the J gene TRBJ1-5, with D perhaps matching TRBD1 (5 bases). Germline CDR1 MNHNS, CDR2 SASEGT. The CDR3 totals 17 residues. The V end lost 3 bases, the J end lost 2 bases, and 17 bases lay between the germline ends. The CDR3 DNA sequence: TGTGCCAGCAGTGATTTAGTCCAGGGAGGGGGCAATCAGCCCCAGCATTTT. Its protein product is CASSDLVQGGGNQPQHF.

The rearrangement links TRBV27 to TRBJ2-1; 10 bases match TRBD1. Losses at the gene ends were 7 bases for V and 8 bases for J; bases not matched to a gene: 17. The CDR3 spans 17 residues. In germline, CDR1 is MNHEY, CDR2 SMNVEV (reference sequence). The CDR3 nucleotides are TGTGCCAGCACCCGATGGGGACAGGGGAGGGTTTGGGATGAGCAGTTCTTC. Residues: CASTRWGQGRVWDEQFF.

This chain joins TRBV11-3 and TRBJ2-2; D is unclear. V was clipped by 4 bases and J by 0 bases, with 6 bases between them. CDR1 and CDR2 (germline): SGHNT, YENEEA. The length of the CDR3 is 14 residues. CDR3 sequence reads: CASSSTTNTGELFF. CDR3 nucleotides: TGTGCCAGCAGCTCCACAACGAACACCGGGGAGCTGTTTTTT.